Listed below are T cell receptor beta chains from one sample, sequenced in a study of blood T cells in healthy people across ages. A single record per CDR3 protein comes from TCRdb applying MiXCR to the 5' RACE reads. The data contain just over 1 million distinct CDR3 sequences, 40% to 55% of them singletons. Sample: blood. The receptors derive from an older woman in good health. Each CDR3 is given with its conserved first and last residue. A D gene is named only where the DNA matches it firmly. Clone sizes are given selectively: once, few, many, or a class where the clone is expanded.

cdr3_length	v_call	clone_size	d_call	j_call	cdr3_nt	cdr3_aa
13	TRBV12-3/TRBV12-4	few	-	TRBJ2-7	TGTGCCAGCAGCCAGGGACATTACAATGAGCAGTACTTC	CASSQGHYNEQYF
15	TRBV7-2	-	-	TRBJ2-2	TGTGCCAGCAGCTTAGATCTTCCGGGAGTTGGGGAGCTGTTTTTT	CASSLDLPGVGELFF
15	TRBV11-2	-	-	TRBJ2-7	TGTGCCAGCAGAAAACAAGTGGGGGGCGCCTACGAGCAGTACTTC	CASRKQVGGAYEQYF
13	TRBV12-3/TRBV12-4	-	TRBD1	TRBJ1-4	TGTGCCAGCCTAGGGACAGCAAGAGAAAAACTGTTTTTT	CASLGTAREKLFF
17	TRBV15	few	-	TRBJ1-2	TGTGCCACCAGCAGAGATCAGGACACGGGAGCTAACTATGGCTACACCTTC	CATSRDQDTGANYGYTF
14	TRBV5-1	few	-	TRBJ2-6	TGCGCCAGCAGTCCAATGTCTGGGGCCAACGTCCTGACTTTC	CASSPMSGANVLTF
15	TRBV6-5	few	TRBD1	TRBJ2-3	TGTGCCAGCAGACCCGGACAGGACAGCACAGATACGCAGTATTTT	CASRPGQDSTDTQYF
18	TRBV7-9	few	TRBD2	TRBJ2-6	TGTGCCAGCAGCTCACTAGCGGACGGGGTAAGAGGGGCCAACGTCCTGACTTTC	CASSSLADGVRGANVLTF
14	TRBV11-2	-	-	TRBJ2-5	TGTGCCAGCACGACAGACAGGCTAAGAGAGACCCAGTACTTC	CASTTDRLRETQYF
16	TRBV21-1	few	-	TRBJ2-1	TGTGCCAGCAGCAAATATAAGGCTAGCGGATACAATGAGCAGTTCTTC	CASSKYKASGYNEQFF
15	TRBV6-2/TRBV6-3	-	-	TRBJ2-3	TGTGCCAGCAGCAAGGGAATCTTAGAGGGAGATACGCAGTATTTT	CASSKGILEGDTQYF
15	TRBV27	-	TRBD1	TRBJ2-7	TGTGCCAGCAGACAGGGACAGGAACAGACCTACGAGCAGTACTTC	CASRQGQEQTYEQYF
15	TRBV9	-	-	TRBJ2-3	TGTGCCAGCAGCGTAGCTATTAGCAGCACAGATACGCAGTATTTT	CASSVAISSTDTQYF
16	TRBV5-4	-	TRBD2	TRBJ2-7	TGTGCCAGCAGCTACACTAGCGGGAGGGCCTGGTACGAGCAGTACTTC	CASSYTSGRAWYEQYF
11	TRBV29-1	-	-	TRBJ2-1	TGCAGCGCTGACACCTACAATGAGCAGTTCTTC	CSADTYNEQFF
15	TRBV20-1	many	TRBD1	TRBJ2-7	TGCAGTGCTAGAGATCTCGGACAGGGCTCCTACGAGCAGTACTTC	CSARDLGQGSYEQYF
14	TRBV10-3	-	-	TRBJ2-7	TGTGCCATCACCCTAGACAGGTTGGGCTACGAGCAGTACTTC	CAITLDRLGYEQYF
12	TRBV20-1	-	-	TRBJ1-5	TGCAGTGCCCCGCCGGGGGGGCAGCCCCAGCATTTT	CSAPPGGQPQHF
15	TRBV5-1	-	-	TRBJ2-1	TGCGCCAGCAGCCCAGGGGGACTAGGGTCCCATGAGCAGTTCTTC	CASSPGGLGSHEQFF
14	TRBV20-1	few	TRBD2	TRBJ2-3	TGCAGTGCTACGGCTAGCGGATACACAGATACGCAGTATTTT	CSATASGYTDTQYF
15	TRBV29-1	-	TRBD1	TRBJ2-2	TGCAGCGCTGCCGGACAGGGCGGATTCACCGGGGAGCTGTTTTTT	CSAAGQGGFTGELFF
14	TRBV11-2	-	TRBD1	TRBJ2-7	TGTGCCAGCAGTTACGGACAGGGGCCCTACGAGCGGTACTTC	CASSYGQGPYERYF
14	TRBV15	few	TRBD2	TRBJ2-1	TGTGCCACCAGCAGAGAGGTTAGCGGGAGCGAGAAGTTCTTC	CATSREVSGSEKFF
10	TRBV29-1	-	-	TRBJ2-7	TGCAGCGGGGTTTGGAGTAAGCAGTACTTC	CSGVWSKQYF
15	TRBV6-5	-	-	TRBJ1-1	TGTGCCAGCAGTTACTCAACGCGTGGGAACACTGAAGCTTTCTTT	CASSYSTRGNTEAFF
16	TRBV6-5	-	TRBD2	TRBJ2-2	TGTGCCAGCAGTTACTCGATATTTGCGGGGGCCGGGGAGCTGTTTTTT	CASSYSIFAGAGELFF
15	TRBV6-2/TRBV6-3	few	-	TRBJ1-2	TGTGCCAGCAGTGGTAGAGTGCCCGGCGGCTATGGCTACACCTTC	CASSGRVPGGYGYTF
16	TRBV7-2	-	TRBD1	TRBJ2-1	TGTGCCAGCAGCTTAAGGGGGCTGGGCTCCTACAATGAGCAGTTCTTC	CASSLRGLGSYNEQFF
18	TRBV20-1	once	TRBD2	TRBJ2-3	TGCAGTGCTAGAGATCTCCGCAAGCGGGACCTAGCCAGGCATACGCAGTATTTT	CSARDLRKRDLARHTQYF
15	TRBV6-6	-	TRBD1	TRBJ1-2	TGTGCCAGCACCCCCGGGACAGGGCTGGGCTATAGCTACACCTTC	CASTPGTGLGYSYTF
13	TRBV20-1	few	-	TRBJ2-1	TGCAGTGCTGGGGGGGGCGGAAACAATGAGCAGTTCTTC	CSAGGGGNNEQFF
17	TRBV12-3/TRBV12-4	few	TRBD2	TRBJ2-1	TGTGCCAGCAGTTTGGATCTAGCCGGGGGGGGCTACAATGAGCAGTTCTTC	CASSLDLAGGGYNEQFF
17	TRBV5-1	few	TRBD2	TRBJ2-7	TGCGCCAGCAGCTTGGTACGGCGGGAGGTCGCTAGATCCGAGCAGTACTTC	CASSLVRREVARSEQYF
15	TRBV20-1	-	TRBD2	TRBJ2-3	TGCAGTGCTTGGACTAGCGGGAGAAGCACAGATACGCAGTATTTT	CSAWTSGRSTDTQYF
15	TRBV6-5	-	-	TRBJ2-5	TGTGCCAGCACTGGAGTCGGAGGGGTACAAGAGACCCAGTACTTC	CASTGVGGVQETQYF
17	TRBV6-1	once	-	TRBJ2-3	TGTGCCAGCAGTGCTTGGAGGGGGGATCCTAGCACAGATACGCAGTATTTT	CASSAWRGDPSTDTQYF
14	TRBV20-1	-	TRBD1	TRBJ1-2	TGCAGTGCTAGAGATGCAGGGGGATCCTATGGCTACACCTTC	CSARDAGGSYGYTF
13	TRBV29-1	many	TRBD1	TRBJ1-2	TGCAGCGGCCAAACACAGGGGATCTATGGCTACACCTTC	CSGQTQGIYGYTF
16	TRBV21-1	-	-	TRBJ2-3	TGTGCCAGCACCTCGAGGGGGCCAGGGTGCACAGATACGCAGTATTTT	CASTSRGPGCTDTQYF
15	TRBV20-1	-	TRBD2	TRBJ2-7	TGCAGTGCTTGGACTAGCGGCCGCACCTCCTACGAGCAGTACTTC	CSAWTSGRTSYEQYF
14	TRBV14	few	-	TRBJ2-5	TGTGCCAGCAGCCAAGATTGGAGGTCCGGCGCCCAGTACTTC	CASSQDWRSGAQYF
13	TRBV20-1	many	-	TRBJ2-7	TGCAGTGCAGCGGACCTTGGAGGCTACGAGCAGTACTTC	CSAADLGGYEQYF
15	TRBV5-1	-	-	TRBJ1-4	TGCGCCAGCAGCTTTACAGGGCAGACTAATGAAAAACTGTTTTTT	CASSFTGQTNEKLFF
14	TRBV5-1	-	-	TRBJ2-1	TGCGCCAGTACCCGCCTACAGGGAACAAATGAGCAGTTCTTC	CASTRLQGTNEQFF
13	TRBV10-3	-	-	TRBJ1-1	TGTGCCATCAGTGAGGCGGATAACACTGAAGCTTTCTTT	CAISEADNTEAFF
12	TRBV13	few	-	TRBJ2-7	TGTGCCAGCAGCATGGGGGGCTACGAGCAGTACTTC	CASSMGGYEQYF
13	TRBV29-1	few	TRBD1	TRBJ1-2	TGCAGCGTTGAGACAGGGACTAACTATGGCTGCACCTTC	CSVETGTNYGCTF
16	TRBV6-2/TRBV6-3	few	TRBD2	TRBJ2-7	TGTGCCAGCAGTCATCGAATGACTAGCGGAAACTACGAGCAGTACTTC	CASSHRMTSGNYEQYF
15	TRBV5-5	-	TRBD2	TRBJ2-3	TGTGCCAGCAGCTCGACTAGCGGACTCACAGATACGCAGTATTTT	CASSSTSGLTDTQYF
15	TRBV29-1	-	TRBD2	TRBJ2-3	TGCAGCGCCGGAGCGGGAGGCAGGATCACAGATACGCAGTATTTT	CSAGAGGRITDTQYF
14	TRBV6-5	few	-	TRBJ2-7	TGTGCCAGCAGTTCCCCGGGACACCTCTACGAGCAGTACTTC	CASSSPGHLYEQYF
15	TRBV27	-	-	TRBJ1-5	TGTGCCAGCAGTTTGGGACGGAATAGCAATCAGCCCCAGCATTTT	CASSLGRNSNQPQHF
15	TRBV29-1	few	TRBD2	TRBJ2-1	TGCAGCGTTTTCGGACTAGCGGGAGTTATAAATGAGCAGTTCTTC	CSVFGLAGVINEQFF
12	TRBV12-3/TRBV12-4	-	-	TRBJ2-3	TGTGCCAGCAGTTTGAGCACAGGTACGCGGTATTTT	CASSLSTGTRYF
18	TRBV4-2	-	TRBD2	TRBJ2-1	TGTGCCAGCAGCCAAGATGATGGGGACTACCTCTCCTACAATGAGCAGTTCTTC	CASSQDDGDYLSYNEQFF
14	TRBV3-1	-	-	TRBJ1-2	TGTGCCAGCAGCCAATTTGGAGGTAACTATGGCTACACCTTC	CASSQFGGNYGYTF
16	TRBV7-9	-	-	TRBJ1-4	TGTGCCAGCAGCCAGGTGTCGATAGGGCAAATGGGAAAACTGTTTTTT	CASSQVSIGQMGKLFF
16	TRBV5-4	-	TRBD1	TRBJ2-5	TGTGCCAGCAGCTCCCGGGACAGGGGGCAACAAGAGACCCAGTACTTC	CASSSRDRGQQETQYF